Each of the 32 T cell receptor beta chains below was sequenced from the same sample in a study of T cell repertoires in cytomegalovirus infection. The antigens these receptors bind are not known. TCRdb ran MiXCR on the reads and lists one entry per CDR3 protein. Of about 770,000 distinct CDR3 sequences listed, 25% to 30% were seen once; the top ten hold around 13%. The starting material was cultured CD8+ T cells from PBMCs, obtained from culture after CMV antigen stimulation. The source is a human donor in good health (CMV status not recorded). Some clones in this sample may be carry-over from other donors' samples.

In regard to this clonotype: Given a much more abundant clone one base away, this may be a read error. V gene TRBV10-3 combines with J gene TRBJ1-1; 8 bases are a match to TRBD1. The germline V gene encodes CDR1 ENHRY and CDR2 SYGVKD. CDR3 length: 15 amino acids. The CDR3 region is CAISEVTGVGTEPFF. The CDR3 nucleotides are TGTGCCATCAGTGAGGTGACAGGGGTAGGCACTGAACCTTTCTTT.

CDR3 sequence: CAISESPQNYGYTF. Written as DNA, the CDR3 is TGTGCCATCAGTGAGTCTCCCCAGAACTATGGCTACACCTTC. V is TRBV10-3 and J is TRBJ1-2, with D unresolved. V was trimmed by 0 bases and J by 2 bases, leaving 7 bases between them. The CDR3 totals 14 residues. The germline V gene encodes CDR1 ENHRY and CDR2 SYGVKD.

This clonotype was observed a handful of times. The chain couples TRBV6-2 or TRBV6-3 to TRBJ2-7; D is perhaps TRBD1 (6 bases). Germline V gene lookup returns CDR1 MNHEY and CDR2 SVGEGT. Between the trimmed V and J ends, which lost 5 bases and 5 bases, there was a span of 13 bases. The CDR3 runs to 13 residues. CDR3 protein: CASSPNRAHEQYV. As DNA, the CDR3 is TGTGCCAGCAGTCCCAACAGGGCCCACGAGCAGTACGTC.

The rearrangement joins TRBV7-9 to TRBJ2-1, with 7 positions matching TRBD1. V was clipped by 4 bases and J by 1 base; unmatched bases: 13. Per germline, CDR1 SEHNR and CDR2 FQNEAQ (reference sequence). The CDR3 length is 18 residues. In DNA form, the CDR3 reads TGTGCCAGCAGCTCCCGAGACAGGGCCTTACTATCCTACAATGAGCAGTTCTTC. This encodes CASSSRDRALLSYNEQFF. The full variable domain, its missing parts supplied by reference TRBV7-9 and TRBJ2-1, is DTGVSQNPRHKITKRGQNVTFRCDPISEHNRLYWYRQTLGQGPEFLTYFQNEAQLEKSRLLSDRFSAERPKGSFSTLEIQRTEQGDSAMYLCASSSRDRALLSYNEQFFGPGTRLTVL.

The chain has TRBV29-1 and TRBJ2-3, with D hard to call. CDR3 length equals 14 residues. V was clipped by 2 bases and J by 4 bases, with 13 bases between them. From germline, CDR1 is SQVTM and CDR2 ANQGSEA. The CDR3 protein is CSVESQTKADTQYF. In DNA form, the CDR3 reads TGCAGCGTTGAATCGCAGACCAAGGCAGATACGCAGTATTTT.

This chain links TRBV7-4 with TRBJ1-2; 10 bases agree with TRBD1. CDR1 and CDR2 (germline): SGHVT, SQSDAQ. The ends lost 6 bases at V and 5 bases at J; junction bases unmatched: 15. This CDR3 is built from 17 residues. The CDR3 bases are TGTGCCAGCAGGTTTCCGGGACAGGGGCAGACCAGGTATGGCTACACCTTC. It specifies CASRFPGQGQTRYGYTF.

This clonotype was observed many times. The V call is TRBV7-8, the J call TRBJ2-7; no clear D. The ends were cut back, 6 bases at V and 1 base at J, with 13 bases in the middle. The CDR3 has 14 amino acids. From germline, CDR1 is SGHVS and CDR2 FQNEAQ. The CDR3 region is CASSPRVPSYEQYF. Here the CDR3 DNA reads TGTGCCAGCAGTCCCCGGGTTCCTTCCTACGAGCAGTACTTC. The full variable domain, completed using reference TRBV7-8 and TRBJ2-7, is GAGVSQSPRYKVAKRGQDVALRCDPISGHVSLFWYQQALGQGPEFLTYFQNEAQLDKSGLPSDRFFAERPEGSVSTLKIQRTQQEDSAVYLCASSPRVPSYEQYFGPGTRLTVT.

This clonotype was seen a handful of times. The chain links TRBV6-4 to TRBJ2-1; maybe TRBD2 (7 bases). V was pared by 2 bases and J by 7 bases, with 15 bases between. CDR1 and CDR2 from the germline V gene are MRHNA and SNTAGT. The CDR3 contains 15 residues. CDR3 amino acids: CASSDVGGPDNEQFF. The CDR3 nucleotides read TGTGCCAGCAGTGACGTCGGGGGGCCTGATAATGAGCAGTTCTTC.

This clonotype was seen a handful of times. The genes are TRBV6-5 and TRBJ2-1; D is unresolved. The CDR3 totals 13 residues. Trimming stripped 5 bases from V and 5 bases from J, with 10 bases between. Germline V lookup: CDR1 MNHEY, CDR2 SVGAGI. The CDR3 nucleotides read TGTGCCAGCAGTCAAAATGGGAACAATGAGCAGTTCTTC. It specifies CASSQNGNNEQFF.

The chain employs TRBV12-3 or TRBV12-4 and TRBJ2-1; TRBD2 matches 14 bases. The CDR3 contains 17 residues. With 5 bases clipped from V and 5 bases from J, the junction kept 8 bases outside the gene matches. The chain's CDR3 is CASSHPLTSGGDNEQFF. CDR3 nucleotides: TGTGCCAGCAGTCATCCCCTGACTAGCGGGGGGGACAATGAGCAGTTCTTC.

This clonotype was counted a few times. The chain joins TRBV28 to TRBJ1-3, with 10 bases that match TRBD1. The length of the CDR3 is 16 residues. Germline lookup yields CDR1 MDHEN and CDR2 SYDVKM. V shed 6 bases and J 0 bases; nucleotides not matched to a gene: 5. CDR3 nucleotides: TGTGCCAGCAGAGAGACAGGGGGCCACTCTGGAAACACCATATATTTT. Amino acids: CASRETGGHSGNTIYF.

V gene TRBV7-4 combines with J gene TRBJ1-2; possibly TRBD1 for D (5 bases). There are 16 residues in the CDR3. V dropped 3 bases and J dropped 8 bases, with 22 bases sitting between them. Germline lookup yields CDR1 SGHVT and CDR2 SQSDAQ. The CDR3 DNA follows: TGTGCCAGCAGCTTGGGCCAGGGTTACCTATTTCCGGGCTACACCTTC. The encoded protein is CASSLGQGYLFPGYTF.

In its sample, this clonotype was seen a few times. The chain couples TRBV24-1 to TRBJ2-5; D is unresolved. The CDR3 is 15 amino acids. The germline V gene has CDR1 KGHDR and CDR2 SFDVKD. The V and J ends lost 3 bases and 1 base respectively, with 11 bases between them. The CDR3 sequence is CATSDPGRSQETQYF. CDR3 bases: TGTGCCACCAGTGATCCTGGGCGGTCCCAAGAGACCCAGTACTTC.

The chain carries TRBV7-3 and TRBJ1-5; perhaps TRBD1 as D (5 bases). Per the germline V gene, CDR1 is SGHTA and CDR2 is FQGTGA. Trimming cost V 1 base and J 6 bases, with 7 bases left between them. The CDR3 runs 13 residues. CDR3 amino acids: CASSLRDGQPQHF. Here the CDR3 DNA reads TGTGCCAGCAGCTTAAGGGACGGTCAGCCCCAGCATTTT.

This clonotype has more than one count but fewer than ten. V gene TRBV20-1 combines with J gene TRBJ2-5; 9 bases match TRBD1. The J segment lost 4 bases and the V segment lost 2 bases, leaving 8 bases of the junction unmatched. This CDR3 has 15 amino acids. Germline assignment: CDR1 DFQATT and CDR2 SNEGSKA (reference sequence). This CDR3 is CSARSGTGRRETQYF. The CDR3 DNA reads as TGCAGTGCTAGATCCGGGACAGGGCGGCGAGAGACCCAGTACTTC.

V gene TRBV7-4 combines with J gene TRBJ2-1; perhaps TRBD1 as D (6 bases). Germline values: CDR1 SGHVT, CDR2 SQSDAQ. Trimming pared 1 base from V and 7 bases from J, leaving 17 bases between. The CDR3 runs 16 residues. The CDR3, as DNA: TGTGCCAGCAGCTTAGAACCCGGGAAGGGGGAGAATGAGCAGTTCTTC. This sequence encodes CASSLEPGKGENEQFF.

This clonotype was seen only once. The chain has TRBV10-3 and TRBJ2-7, with TRBD2 identical over 7 bases. Germline CDR1 is ENHRY and CDR2 is SYGVKD. Trimming took 4 bases from V and 0 from J; bases not matched to a gene: 9. The CDR3 loop spans 16 amino acids. DNA for the CDR3: TGTGCCATCAGTGTGATCGCGGGGGAAGGCTCCTACGAGCAGTACTTC. It codes for CAISVIAGEGSYEQYF.

This clonotype was recorded at least ten times. V and J are TRBV7-2 and TRBJ1-2; 12 nucleotides match TRBD1. This CDR3 is 19 amino acids long. CDR1 and CDR2 (germline): SGHTA, FQGNSA. After removal of 6 bases from V and 4 bases from J, the junction contained 18 bases not matched to a gene. The CDR3 loop is CASRSPAGTGGPSRYGYTF. CDR3 in DNA: TGTGCCAGCAGAAGTCCCGCCGGGACAGGGGGCCCTTCCCGCTATGGCTACACCTTC.

This clonotype has only a few counts. As DNA, the CDR3 is TGTGCCAGCAAGCTAGCGGGGGAAGGGGTCTCCCTGGTAGAGACCCAGTACTTC. This translates into CASKLAGEGVSLVETQYF. J is TRBJ2-5 and V is TRBV28; 10 bases line up with TRBD2. The junction had 18 bases not matched to a gene; V was cut back by 7 bases and J by 4 bases. Per germline, CDR1 MDHEN and CDR2 SYDVKM. The CDR3 spans 18 residues.

The CDR3 bases are TGTGCCAGCAGCGGGGGGAAACTTATTACCTACGAGCAGTACTTC. This encodes CASSGGKLITYEQYF. The J gene is TRBJ2-7, the V gene TRBV7-9; tentatively, D is TRBD2 (6 bases). The CDR3 is 15 amino acids. Trimming pared 5 bases from V and 2 bases from J, leaving 16 bases between. The germline V gene encodes CDR1 SEHNR and CDR2 FQNEAQ (reference sequence).

In its sample, this clonotype was seen many times. The chain's CDR3 is CASSEDPGTSGGEWNTQYF. CDR3 DNA sequence: TGTGCCAGCAGTGAAGACCCTGGGACTAGCGGGGGGGAGTGGAATACGCAGTATTTT. This chain uses TRBV6-1 with TRBJ2-3; 16 nucleotides align to TRBD2. V lost 1 base and J lost 7; bases outside the gene matches: 11. CDR1 is MNHNS, CDR2 SASEGT, per germline. The CDR3 runs to 19 residues.

Only a few counts were recorded for this clonotype. The CDR3 region is CSAPTILSHGYTF. The CDR3 nucleotides read TGCAGCGCCCCGACTATTTTATCGCATGGCTACACCTTC. This rearrangement joins TRBV29-1 to TRBJ1-2; the D is unclear. From germline, CDR1 is SQVTM and CDR2 ANQGSEA. The CDR3 extends over 13 amino acids. Between the trimmed V and J ends, which lost 7 bases and 6 bases, there was a span of 18 bases.

This clonotype turned up a few times. The V and J genes are TRBV6-1 and TRBJ2-1; D is ambiguous. This CDR3 has 14 amino acids. V was pared by 2 bases and J by 9 bases, with 14 bases between. CDR1 and CDR2 (germline): MNHNS, SASEGT. The CDR3 region is CASSEKVSRAEQFF. For the CDR3, the DNA is TGTGCCAGCAGTGAAAAAGTTTCCCGGGCTGAGCAGTTCTTC.

This clonotype was observed a few times. DNA of the CDR3: TGTGCCAGCAGTTACACCAGGGGGGCTACCGGGGAGCTGTTTTTT. Translated, it gives CASSYTRGATGELFF. V is TRBV6-2 or TRBV6-3 and J is TRBJ2-2, with D perhaps matching TRBD1 (7 bases). This CDR3 is built from 15 residues. Germline CDR1 is MNHEY and CDR2 is SVGEGT. V lost 2 bases, J lost 5 bases, and 12 bases lay in between.

This clonotype was seen repeatedly, ten times or more. The chain links TRBV7-8 to TRBJ2-1, with 7 positions matching TRBD1. The CDR3 is 13 residues long. V gave up 4 bases and J gave up 6 bases; unmatched junction bases: 3. Germline V gene sequence: CDR1 SGHVS, CDR2 FQNEAQ. This chain's CDR3 is CASSSGQSNEQFF. As DNA, the CDR3 is TGTGCCAGCAGCTCGGGACAGAGCAATGAGCAGTTCTTC.

The rearrangement uses TRBV4-1 and TRBJ2-3; the match to TRBD2 covers 12 bases. The CDR3 sequence is 17 residues long. Germline V CDR1 and CDR2: MGHRA, YSYEKL. Germline trimming cut 3 bases from V and 0 bases from J; bases unmatched to any gene: 4. CDR3 bases: TGCGCCAGCAGCCATCCCGGACTAGCGGGGAGCACAGATACGCAGTATTTT. It encodes CASSHPGLAGSTDTQYF.

In this sample, this clonotype turned up once. The V and J genes are TRBV25-1 and TRBJ2-3; 9 nucleotides line up with TRBD1. This CDR3 spans 16 amino acids. CDR1 and CDR2 from the germline V gene are MGHDK and SYGVNS. With 4 bases clipped from V and 5 bases from J, the junction kept 10 bases outside the gene matches. CDR3 DNA: TGTGCCAGCAGTGGTACAGGGGGCATTTCGGTAGATACGCAGTATTTT. Translation gives CASSGTGGISVDTQYF.

The gene calls are TRBV12-3 or TRBV12-4 and TRBJ2-5; 11 bases are a match to TRBD1. V gave up 2 bases and J gave up 4 bases; unmatched junction bases: 3. The length of the CDR3 is 15 residues. The DNA for the CDR3 is TGTGCCAGCAGTTTAAGGACAGGGGGCATAGAGACCCAGTACTTC. Protein: CASSLRTGGIETQYF.

With regard to this clonotype: The junction departs from germline at one end; a sequencing error may be responsible. The V gene is TRBV7-8, the J gene TRBJ1-2; no firm D call. The CDR3 loop spans 14 amino acids. Per germline, CDR1 SGHVS and CDR2 FQNEAQ. As DNA, the CDR3 is TGTACCAGCAGCTTAGCGGACGGGAATTTAATCTACACCTTC. It encodes CTSSLADGNLIYTF.

This clonotype came up many times. CDR3 DNA: TGTGCCAGCAGCCCGGGTGGGGCCACCGGGGAGCTGTTTTTT. This gives the protein CASSPGGATGELFF. The chain couples TRBV7-2 to TRBJ2-2; possible D gene TRBD1, 5 bases. Trimming pared 5 bases from V and 4 bases from J, leaving 11 bases between. Per the germline V gene, CDR1 is SGHTA and CDR2 is FQGNSA. This CDR3 is 14 amino acids long.

The CDR3 sequence is CASRSGTSLYTGELFF. The CDR3 DNA is TGCGCCAGCAGATCCGGGACTAGCCTATACACCGGGGAGCTGTTTTTT. The chain recombines TRBV10-2 with TRBJ2-2, with 9 bases that match TRBD2. There are 16 residues in the CDR3. Germline lookup yields CDR1 WSHSY and CDR2 SAAADI. After removal of 6 bases from V and 3 bases from J, the junction contained 8 bases not matched to a gene.

In the case of this clonotype: A read error may explain this, as a much larger clone is one base away. The chain carries TRBV7-3 and TRBJ2-7; D gene unclear. V lost 3 bases to trimming and J lost 0 bases, with 3 bases between them. Germline CDR1 reads SGHTA; CDR2 reads FQGTGA. This CDR3 spans 12 amino acids. The CDR3 region has the DNA TGTGCCAGCAGCTTCCCCTCCTACGAGCAGTACGTC. This sequence encodes CASSFPSYEQYV.